These 9 T cell receptor beta chains originate from one sample sequenced in a study of CD8+ T cells in alopecia areata. Stated treatment: oral pan-JAK inhibitor, 5-10 mg twice daily. Reverse transcription of extracted RNA yielded cDNA, which provided the sequencing template. The assay was immunoSEQ multiplex PCR, and TCRdb's table has in-frame clones only and misses some. Here the sample spans 200,000 to 250,000 clones, about 58% being singletons. The source material was CD4+ T cells sorted from blood, sampled at week 4, from a patient treated with tofacitinib. The receptors were gathered from a human donor with alopecia areata.

The V gene is TRBV6-1, the J gene TRBJ1-2; D unresolved. The CDR3 covers 13 residues. V was pared by 4 bases and J by 2 bases, with 8 bases between. CDR1 and CDR2 (germline): MNHNS, SASEGT. The CDR3 loop reads CASSGVLNYGYTF. For the CDR3, the DNA is TGTGCCAGCAGTGGGGTTCTAAACTATGGCTACACCTTC.

V and J are TRBV20-1 and TRBJ1-2; D not certain. The CDR3 totals 9 residues. Germline V gene sequence: CDR1 DFQATT, CDR2 SNEGSKA (reference sequence). V was pared by 0 bases and J by 14 bases, with 7 bases between. This CDR3 reads CSAREPRTF. The CDR3, as DNA: TGCAGTGCTAGAGAGCCCAGGACCTTC.

The table lists this clone with a few counts. This CDR3 is CASSLGTDQFF. For the CDR3, the DNA is TGTGCCAGCAGCTTGGGGACAGATCAGTTCTTC. This chain joins TRBV5-6 and TRBJ2-1; D may be TRBD1 (6 bases). CDR1 and CDR2 (germline): SGHDT, YYEEEE. V lost 0 bases, J lost 13 bases, and 8 bases lay in between. The CDR3 is 11 residues long.

This clone has at least ten counts. The chain combines TRBV6-6 with TRBJ1-1; no definite D call. The V end was cut by 0 bases, the J end by 8 bases, with 4 bases between. The germline gives CDR1 MNHNY, CDR2 SVGAGI (reference sequence). This CDR3 is 11 amino acids long. In DNA form, the CDR3 reads TGTGCCAGCAGTTACTCAGGGGAAGCTTTCTTT. Its translation: CASSYSGEAFF.

This chain links TRBV29-1 with TRBJ2-3, with D perhaps matching TRBD1 or TRBD2 (6 bases each). V lost 7 bases and J lost 4, with 18 bases in between. Per germline, CDR1 SQVTM and CDR2 ANQGSEA. The CDR3 has 14 amino acids. CDR3 nucleotide sequence: TGCAGCGCTGGGGGGCAGGGTGGCGCAGATACGCAGTATTTT. As protein: CSAGGQGGADTQYF.

With respect to this clone: The junction departs from the called germline gene at one end, perhaps through a read error. The V call is TRBV6-6, the J call TRBJ1-1; 9 nucleotides agree with TRBD1. The germline CDR1 and CDR2 sequences are MNHNY and SVGAGI (reference sequence). The CDR3 totals 15 residues. In nucleotides, the CDR3 is TGTGCCAGCGGTTACAGGGGGCCGGTAGACACTGAAGCTTTCTTT. This gives the protein CASGYRGPVDTEAFF.

The rearrangement links TRBV30 to TRBJ1-1, with D unclear. Trimming shortened V by 0 bases and J by 0 bases, and 17 bases separated the two germline ends. Germline values: CDR1 GTSNPN, CDR2 SVGIG (reference sequence). The CDR3 extends over 17 amino acids. In DNA form, the CDR3 reads TGTGCCTGGAGTGTTGGTCGAATCCGGCTCATGAACACTGAAGCTTTCTTT. Protein product: CAWSVGRIRLMNTEAFF.

The chain joins TRBV6-5 to TRBJ2-7; perhaps TRBD2 as D (6 bases). V was pared by 6 bases and J by 2 bases, with 11 bases between. CDR1 and CDR2 (germline): MNHEY, SVGAGI. The length of the CDR3 is 13 residues. CDR3 DNA sequence: TGTGCCAGCAGCACACCGGGGGCCTACGAGCAGTACTTC. It is translated as CASSTPGAYEQYF.

The chain combines TRBV5-6 with TRBJ2-7, with no clear D. Germline CDR1 reads SGHDT; CDR2 reads YYEEEE. The CDR3 is 12 amino acids. V was cut by 1 base and J by 7 bases, with 9 bases left in between. The CDR3 nucleotides read TGTGCCAGCAGCTTGAGCTCGTATGAGCAGTACTTC. This encodes CASSLSSYEQYF.